This T cell receptor (beta chain) originates from a study of shared clonotypes between healthy human individuals. Study findings and constraints: The rarefaction results pointed to incomplete sorted-subset sequencing despite large depth.

Among the donors, all were Caucasian adults who lived in Nashville, Tennessee. In this sample, this clone turned up once. Its antigen is as yet unknown. Some clones are missing from TCRdb's copy, which holds only in-frame ones; the method was immunoSEQ multiplex PCR. The sample lists 1,500,000 or so clones, less than 99% occurring once. The source is a man in his thirties or forties in good health. The specimen sequenced was naive CD4+ T cells sorted from blood. Indicated subset: CD45RA+ positively selected.

CDR3 region: CASSRLKGARYNEQFF. The CDR3, as DNA: TGTGCCAGCAGTCGATTAAAGGGGGCGCGTTACAATGAGCAGTTCTTC. This chain uses TRBV6-4 with TRBJ2-1; 7 bases fit TRBD1. This CDR3 spans 16 amino acids. The J segment lost 4 bases and the V segment lost 5 bases, leaving 11 bases of the junction unmatched. Germline lookup yields CDR1 MRHNA and CDR2 SNTAGT.